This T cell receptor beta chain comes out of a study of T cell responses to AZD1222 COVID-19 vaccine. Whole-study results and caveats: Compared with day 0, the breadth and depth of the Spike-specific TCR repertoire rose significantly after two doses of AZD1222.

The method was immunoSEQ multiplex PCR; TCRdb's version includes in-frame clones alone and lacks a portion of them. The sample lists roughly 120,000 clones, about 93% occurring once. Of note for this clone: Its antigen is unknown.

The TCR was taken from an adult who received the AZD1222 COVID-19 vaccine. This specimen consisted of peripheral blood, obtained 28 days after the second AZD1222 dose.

CDR3 bases: TGTGCCAGCAGCCCAGGGGACAAGGCCGGGGAGCTGTTTTTT. Translation gives CASSPGDKAGELFF. The rearrangement joins TRBV7-6 to TRBJ2-2; a possible D gene is TRBD1 (6 bases). Germline V gene data show CDR1 as SGHVS and CDR2 as FNYEAQ. The germline V and J ends were trimmed by 5 bases and 6 bases, with 13 bases remaining between them. This CDR3 region has 14 residues.